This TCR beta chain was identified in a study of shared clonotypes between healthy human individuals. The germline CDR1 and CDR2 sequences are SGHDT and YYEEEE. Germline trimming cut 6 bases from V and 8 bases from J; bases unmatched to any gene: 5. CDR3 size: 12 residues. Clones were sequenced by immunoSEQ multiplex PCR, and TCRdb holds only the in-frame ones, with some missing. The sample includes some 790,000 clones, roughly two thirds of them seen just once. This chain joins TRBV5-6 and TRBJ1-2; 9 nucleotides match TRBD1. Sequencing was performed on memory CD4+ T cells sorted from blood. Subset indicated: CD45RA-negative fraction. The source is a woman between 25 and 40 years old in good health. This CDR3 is CASKYRGQGYTF. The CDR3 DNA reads TGTGCCAGCAAGTACAGGGGGCAAGGCTACACCTTC. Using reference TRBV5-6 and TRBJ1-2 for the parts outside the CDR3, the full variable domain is DAGVTQSPTHLIKTRGQQVTLRCSPKSGHDTVSWYQQALGQGPQFIFQYYEEEERQRGNFPDRFSGHQFPNYSSELNVNALLLGDSALYLCASKYRGQGYTFGSGTRLTVV.